This paragraph reports one T cell receptor (beta chain). Its cognate antigen is unknown. Generated by immunoSEQ multiplex PCR, the TCRdb table keeps only in-frame clones and is missing some. The sample includes hundreds of thousands of clones, about 97% of them seen just once. Germline CDR1 and CDR2: LNHDA and SQIVND (reference sequence). The length of the CDR3 is 14 residues. With V trimmed by 6 bases and J by 2 bases, 4 bases remained unmatched. This sample was included in a study of shared clonotypes between healthy human individuals. It was CD45RO-negative cells, positively selected for CCR7, that made up naive CD8 cells, with terminally differentiated effector memory CD45RA+ cells excluded. Study results and limitations: Several donors had around 5.2% of their naive CD4 clonotypes in common. Clonotypes which were not shared had lower generation probabilities than clonotypes that all four donors shared.

The chain uses TRBV19 and TRBJ2-3; 8 positions agree with TRBD1. Sequenced input: naive CD8+ T cells sorted from blood. This TCR came from a man younger than 45 in good health. In nucleotides, the CDR3 is TGTGCCAGTAGCGGGACAGGCTTCACAGATACGCAGTATTTT. This translates into CASSGTGFTDTQYF.